This entry lists 8 T cell receptor beta chains sequenced from one sample in a study of shared clonotypes between healthy human individuals (dated by TCRdb to about 2020). Libraries were constructed by the immunoSEQ multiplex PCR assay. Here the immuneACCESS table is served through TCRdb, limited to in-frame sequences with V and J called. Missing clones are a known gap in these copies; in checked studies unresolved V genes cover under half, and the rest lacks a known reason. This sample gives over a million clones in total; 65% to 80% of them show up just once. The leading ten clones occupy around 1.5% of the sample. The sequencing sample was made of memory CD4+ T cells sorted from blood. Taken with the paper, the label for cell subset or site translates to: CD45RA-negative fraction. These receptors came from a man between 18 and 29 years old in good health.

V is TRBV7-2 and J is TRBJ2-1; the D call may be TRBD1 or TRBD2 (7 bases each). The germline V gene has CDR1 SGHTA and CDR2 FQGNSA. This CDR3 region has 15 residues. V lost 4 bases to trimming and J lost 6 bases, with 16 bases between them. Written as DNA, the CDR3 is TGTGCCAGCAGCTCAGGGGGGGCCTGGGGCAATGAGCAGTTCTTC. Protein product: CASSSGGAWGNEQFF.

This clone was seen only a few times. J is TRBJ1-2 and V is TRBV5-1, with D maybe TRBD1 (6 bases). Germline CDR1 SGHRS, CDR2 YFSETQ. The CDR3 length is 17 residues. Trimming pared 0 bases from V and 6 bases from J, leaving 21 bases between. The CDR3 sequence: CASSLERSGAGSDGYTF. In DNA, the CDR3 is TGCGCCAGCAGCTTGGAGCGGTCGGGGGCGGGAAGCGATGGCTACACCTTC.

This chain uses TRBV4-1 with TRBJ1-5; D unclear. The CDR3 has 16 residues. The germline gives CDR1 MGHRA, CDR2 YSYEKL. V was cut by 6 bases and J by 7 bases, with 22 bases left in between. CDR3 DNA: TGCGCCAGCAGTCCTTTATCTGGACCTCCCGGGCAGCCCCAGCATTTT. Its translation: CASSPLSGPPGQPQHF.

The rearrangement uses TRBV19 and TRBJ2-2; 13 nucleotides agree with TRBD2. Germline V gene sequence: CDR1 LNHDA, CDR2 SQIVND (reference sequence). V trimming: 5 bases; J trimming: 5 bases; junction bases outside the gene matches: 8. This CDR3 spans 17 amino acids. CDR3 region: CASSSLAGGPRTGELFF. CDR3 nucleotides: TGTGCCAGTAGTTCACTAGCGGGAGGGCCGCGGACCGGGGAGCTGTTTTTT. The full variable domain, rest sourced from reference TRBV19 and TRBJ2-2, is DGGITQSPKYLFRKEGQNVTLSCEQNLNHDAMYWYRQDPGQGLRLIYYSQIVNDFQKGDIAEGYSVSREKKESFPLTVTSAQKNPTAFYLCASSSLAGGPRTGELFFGEGSRLTVL.

For this clone: This sample includes further DNA sequences coding for the same CDR3. The chain recombines TRBV9 with TRBJ2-5, with D perhaps TRBD1 or TRBD2 (5 bases each). The length of the CDR3 is 14 residues. Germline CDR1 is SGDLS and CDR2 is YYNGEE. Trimming stripped 0 bases from V and 2 bases from J, with 8 bases between. The CDR3 coding sequence is TGTGCCAGCAGCGTAGGAGGGGCACAAGAGACCCAGTACTTC. This encodes CASSVGGAQETQYF. The full variable domain, with the rest looked up from reference TRBV9 and TRBJ2-5, is DSGVTQTPKHLITATGQRVTLRCSPRSGDLSVYWYQQSLDQGLQFLIQYYNGEERAKGNILERFSAQQFPDLHSELNLSSLELGDSALYFCASSVGGAQETQYFGPGTRLLVL.

The chain is built from TRBV6-6 and TRBJ1-6, with TRBD1 matching over 11 bases. Germline V lookup: CDR1 MNHNY, CDR2 SVGAGI (reference sequence). The CDR3 runs 15 residues. With 6 bases clipped from V and 9 bases from J, the junction kept 7 bases outside the gene matches. The CDR3 region has the DNA TGTGCCAGCAGAAAAGGACAGGGGGCGAGTTCACCCCTCCACTTT. It specifies CASRKGQGASSPLHF.

In this sample, this clone turned up a few times. The V gene is TRBV7-5, the J gene TRBJ2-1; TRBD1, the table's D call, lacks a check against the DNA. TRBV7-5 is tagged as a pseudogene. CDR3 size: 19 residues. The CDR3 nucleotides read TGTGCCAGAAGCTTTGGACCTGGGCAGGGGGCGAGTTATAGCAATGAGCAGTTCTTC. Its translation: CARSFGPGQGASYSNEQFF.

CDR3 sequence reads: CASSLARAEGTQYF. For the CDR3, the DNA is TGTGCCAGCAGCTTAGCGAGGGCCGAAGGGACCCAGTACTTC. The genes are TRBV7-8 and TRBJ2-5, with a weak D call TRBD2 (5 bases). This CDR3 has 14 amino acids. Per germline, CDR1 SGHVS and CDR2 FQNEAQ. V was clipped by 0 bases and J by 7 bases, with 12 bases between them.